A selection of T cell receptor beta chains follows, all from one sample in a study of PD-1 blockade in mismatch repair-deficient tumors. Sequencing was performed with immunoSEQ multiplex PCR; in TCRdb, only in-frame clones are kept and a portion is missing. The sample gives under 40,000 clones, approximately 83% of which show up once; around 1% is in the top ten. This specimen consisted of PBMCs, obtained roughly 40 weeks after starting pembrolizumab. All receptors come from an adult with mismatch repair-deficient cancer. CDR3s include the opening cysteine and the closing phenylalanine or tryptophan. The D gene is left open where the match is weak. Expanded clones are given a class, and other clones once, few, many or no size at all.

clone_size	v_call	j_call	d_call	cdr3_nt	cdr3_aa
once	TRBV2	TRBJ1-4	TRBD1	TGTGCCAGCAGAAGCAGGGGGAATGAAAAACTGTTTTTT	CASRSRGNEKLFF
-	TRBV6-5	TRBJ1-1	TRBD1	TGTGCCAGCAGTTACTCCAGGACAGGGATAAACACTGAAGCTTTCTTT	CASSYSRTGINTEAFF
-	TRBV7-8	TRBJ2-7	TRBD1	TGTGCCAGCAGCTTGGCAGGGGGCACTTACGAGCAGTACTTC	CASSLAGGTYEQYF
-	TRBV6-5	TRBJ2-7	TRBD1	TGTGCCAGCAGTTACTCCGGATGGGACAGGGACTACGAGCAGTACTTC	CASSYSGWDRDYEQYF
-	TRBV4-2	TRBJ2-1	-	TGTGCCAGCAGCCCAAACCAGGCTGGCTCCTACAATGAGCAGTTCTTC	CASSPNQAGSYNEQFF
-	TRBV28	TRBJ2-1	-	TGTGCCAGCGGGACTCTTTACAATGAGCAGTTCTTC	CASGTLYNEQFF
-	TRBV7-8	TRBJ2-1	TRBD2	TGTGCCAGCAGCTTAAGGCTAGCGGGAGGGCCGAGTGAGCAGTTCTTC	CASSLRLAGGPSEQFF
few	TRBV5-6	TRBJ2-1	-	TGTGCCAGCAGCCAGACTAGAGGTGGCAATGAGCAGTTCTTC	CASSQTRGGNEQFF
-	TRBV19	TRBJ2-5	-	TGTGCCAGTAGTATCGCAATGACAGCTGCGGAGACCCAGTACTTC	CASSIAMTAAETQYF
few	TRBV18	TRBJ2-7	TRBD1	TGTGCCAGCTCACGTTCCCAGGGGGCCGGATACGAGCAGTACTTC	CASSRSQGAGYEQYF
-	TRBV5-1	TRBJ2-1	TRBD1	TGCGCCAGCAGCTTGGGACAGGGGGGCGCTGAGCAGTTCTTC	CASSLGQGGAEQFF
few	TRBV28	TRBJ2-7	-	TGTGCCAGCAGTTTCCCCTCGTCCTACGAGCAGTACTTC	CASSFPSSYEQYF
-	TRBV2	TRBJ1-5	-	TGTGCCAGCAGTGAGTCCGCCGACTGGCATCATTTT	CASSESADWHHF
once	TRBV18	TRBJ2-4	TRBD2	TGTGCCAGCTCCTCGCGGGAGCCTCCCTTGGACATTCAGTACTTC	CASSSREPPLDIQYF
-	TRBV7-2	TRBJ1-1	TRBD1	TGTGCCAGCAGCTTTCGACAGGGTGGGACTGAAGCTTTCTTT	CASSFRQGGTEAFF
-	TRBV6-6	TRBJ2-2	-	TGTGCCAGCAACTCACAGGGCGTGAACACCGGGGAGCTGTTTTTT	CASNSQGVNTGELFF
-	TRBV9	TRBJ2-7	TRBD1	TGTGCCAGCAGCGTAGAAGGGACAGGTTTTGGGGAGCAGTACTTC	CASSVEGTGFGEQYF
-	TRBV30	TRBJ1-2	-	TGTGCCTGGAGTGTATCAGGGTCGTATGGCTACACCTTC	CAWSVSGSYGYTF
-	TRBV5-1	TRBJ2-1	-	TGCGCCAGCAGCTTGAGAAGGGGGTCCAACAATGAGCAGTTCTTC	CASSLRRGSNNEQFF
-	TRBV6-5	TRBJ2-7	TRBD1	TGTGCCAGCACCGTTCCGGGACAGGGCGGCGAGCAGTACTTC	CASTVPGQGGEQYF
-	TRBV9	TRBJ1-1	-	TGTGCCAGCAGCGTAGAGGGGGGGTTTACTGAAGCTTTCTTT	CASSVEGGFTEAFF
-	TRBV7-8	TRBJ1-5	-	TGTGCCAGCAGCATCAGATGGAGCAATCAGCCCCAGCATTTT	CASSIRWSNQPQHF
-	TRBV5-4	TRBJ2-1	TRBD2	TGTGCCAGCAGCCCCGGTGGAGCGGGAGCCTACAATGAGCAGTTCTTC	CASSPGGAGAYNEQFF
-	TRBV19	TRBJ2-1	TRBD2	TGTGCCAGTAGTGAGGGACTAGCGGACCCCTTTTACAATGAGCAGTTCTTC	CASSEGLADPFYNEQFF
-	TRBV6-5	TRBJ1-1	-	TGTGCCAGCAGTTACGGGGAGCGGGGCACTGAAGCTTTCTTT	CASSYGERGTEAFF
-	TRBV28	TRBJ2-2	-	TGTGCCAGCAGGCTTGGGGGGTCCACCGGGGAGCTGTTTTTT	CASRLGGSTGELFF
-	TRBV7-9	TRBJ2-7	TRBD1	TGTGCCAGCAGGCCCGGGGACAGGGGGTACGAGCAGTACTTC	CASRPGDRGYEQYF
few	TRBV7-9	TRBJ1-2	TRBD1	TGTGCCAGCAGCCCGGACAGGGACTATGGCTACACCTTC	CASSPDRDYGYTF
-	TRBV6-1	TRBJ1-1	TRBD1	TGTGCCAGCATTCGGACAGGGGCGCGGAACACTGAAGCTTTCTTT	CASIRTGARNTEAFF
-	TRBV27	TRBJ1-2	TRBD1	TGTGCCAGCAGTTTTTCGGACCTGGGACAGCGGGCGAGGGGCTACACCTTC	CASSFSDLGQRARGYTF
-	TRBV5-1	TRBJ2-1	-	TGCGCCAGCAGCTTGGCCGGGAGAGGCTACAATGAGCAGTTCTTC	CASSLAGRGYNEQFF
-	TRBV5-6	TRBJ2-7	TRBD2	TGTGCCAGCAGCTTATTTGGGCGGGAGGCTAACGAGCAGTACTTC	CASSLFGREANEQYF